Listed below are T cell receptor beta chains from one sample, sequenced in a study of cytomegalovirus exposure and HLA in healthy donors. Data came from immunoSEQ multiplex PCR; TCRdb stores just in-frame clones and leaves some out. The sample consists of around 180,000 clones, around 90% of them appearing once. The source material was PBMCs. Receptors were obtained from a woman between 18 and 29 years old in good health and CMV-seronegative. Each CDR3 is given with its conserved first and last residue. The D gene is left open where the match is weak. A clone size is listed for some rows: how often the clone was seen (once, few, many), or a class if it is expanded.

TRBJ2-1,NA,NA,TRBV4-2,TGTGCCAGCAGCCAAGCACTGGAGTACAATGAGCAGTTCTTC,CASSQALEYNEQFF
TRBJ2-2,TRBD2,NA,TRBV12-5,TGTGCTAGTGGTTTGGTACCCCTAGCGGGACCGAACACCGGGGAGCTGTTTTTT,CASGLVPLAGPNTGELFF
TRBJ2-3,TRBD1,NA,TRBV5-1,TGCGCCAGCAGCATAGACAGGGGAGGTAGCACAGATACGCAGTATTTT,CASSIDRGGSTDTQYF
TRBJ1-2,TRBD1,NA,TRBV7-2,TGTGCCAGCAGCTTAATGGGACAGGGGGCTAACTATGGCTACACCTTC,CASSLMGQGANYGYTF
TRBJ2-2,NA,once,TRBV10-2,TGCGCCAGCAGCCCTACAGGGAATTCCGGGGAGCTGTTTTTT,CASSPTGNSGELFF
TRBJ1-2,TRBD1,NA,TRBV2,TGTGCCAGCAGTTGGGACAGTAACTATGGCTACACCTTC,CASSWDSNYGYTF
TRBJ1-4,NA,once,TRBV27,TGTGCCAGCAGCAGACAGGTGGTTAATGAAAAACTGTTTTTT,CASSRQVVNEKLFF
TRBJ1-1,NA,NA,TRBV11-2,TGTGCCAGCAGCTTAGGTTTGGGGGGGACTGAAGCTTTCTTT,CASSLGLGGTEAFF
TRBJ2-7,TRBD1,NA,TRBV7-8,TGTGCCAGCAGCCCAGGACAGGGTGGACCCTACGAGCAGTACTTC,CASSPGQGGPYEQYF
TRBJ2-7,TRBD1,NA,TRBV5-4,TGTGCCAGCAGCTTAGGGACAGGGCTCGACGAGCAGTACTTC,CASSLGTGLDEQYF
TRBJ1-3,NA,once,TRBV9,TGTGCCAGCAGCGTAAATCCAGGGGTTAGCTCTGGAAACACCATATATTTT,CASSVNPGVSSGNTIYF
TRBJ2-1,NA,NA,TRBV14,TGTGCCAGCAGCTTCCTCGCAGGGGTCTCCTACAATGAGCAGTTCTTC,CASSFLAGVSYNEQFF
TRBJ1-1,NA,NA,TRBV30,TGTGCCTGGAGTGCACAACTGAACACTGAAGCTTTCTTT,CAWSAQLNTEAFF
TRBJ2-7,NA,NA,TRBV28,TGTGCCAGCAAGTTGCCAGTTTCCTACGAGCAGTACTTC,CASKLPVSYEQYF
TRBJ2-3,NA,NA,TRBV27,TGTGCCAGCAGTTTAGGCTATTCAGGTACGCAGTATTTT,CASSLGYSGTQYF
TRBJ1-2,NA,NA,TRBV20-1,TGCAGTGTGGGGACGACTAGAAACTTATTC,CSVGTTRNLF
TRBJ2-7,NA,NA,TRBV5-1,TGCGCCAGCAGCTTACCCGGAAGGACAACACAAAAAGGGATCTACGAGCAGTACTTC,CASSLPGRTTQKGIYEQYF
TRBJ2-1,TRBD2,NA,TRBV27,TGTGCCAGCAGTTTCGGGAGGAATGAGCAGTTCTTC,CASSFGRNEQFF
TRBJ2-4,TRBD1,NA,TRBV9,TGTGCCAGCAGCGAAGGTCTTAGAGGACAGGGAAGGCAAAACATTCAGTACTTC,CASSEGLRGQGRQNIQYF
TRBJ2-1,TRBD2,NA,TRBV5-1,TGCGCCAGCAGCTTGGAAGGACTAGCGTTTGGAGAGCAGTTCTTC,CASSLEGLAFGEQFF
TRBJ2-6,NA,once,TRBV18,TGTGCCAGCTCATCGGGTGGGTCTGGGGCCAACGTCCTGACTTTC,CASSSGGSGANVLTF
TRBJ2-7,NA,NA,TRBV15,TGTGCCACCAGCAGAGGGGACTTCTACTACGAGCAGTACTTC,CATSRGDFYYEQYF
TRBJ1-5,TRBD1,NA,TRBV9,TGTGCCAGCAGCGTAGCATACCGACAGGGCCATCAGCCCCAGCATTTT,CASSVAYRQGHQPQHF
TRBJ2-7,NA,NA,TRBV28,TGTGCCAGCAGTCCATACAGGATCCACGAGCAGTACTTC,CASSPYRIHEQYF
TRBJ2-5,NA,NA,TRBV7-2,TGTGCCTCGAAGGGTGGGGCCCCGTACCAAGAGACCCAGTACTTC,CASKGGAPYQETQYF